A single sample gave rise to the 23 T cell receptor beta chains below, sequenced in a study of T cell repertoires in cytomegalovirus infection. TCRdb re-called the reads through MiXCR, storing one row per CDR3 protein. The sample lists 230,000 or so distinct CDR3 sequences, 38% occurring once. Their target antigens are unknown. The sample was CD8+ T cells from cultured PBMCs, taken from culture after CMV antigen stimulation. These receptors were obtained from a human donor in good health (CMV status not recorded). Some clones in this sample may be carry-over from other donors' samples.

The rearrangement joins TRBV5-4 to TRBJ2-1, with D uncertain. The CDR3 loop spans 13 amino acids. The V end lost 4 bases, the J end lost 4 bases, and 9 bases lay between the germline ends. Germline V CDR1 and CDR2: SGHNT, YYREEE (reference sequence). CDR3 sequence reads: CASSIDAYNEQFF. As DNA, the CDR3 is TGTGCCAGCAGCATAGACGCTTACAATGAGCAGTTCTTC.

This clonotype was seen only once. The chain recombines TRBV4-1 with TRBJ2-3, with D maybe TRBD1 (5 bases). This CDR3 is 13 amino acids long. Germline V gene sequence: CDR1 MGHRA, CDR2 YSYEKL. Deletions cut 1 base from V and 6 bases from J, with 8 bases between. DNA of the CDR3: TGCGCCAGCAGCCAAGTGGGGCGGGATACGCAGTATTTT. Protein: CASSQVGRDTQYF.

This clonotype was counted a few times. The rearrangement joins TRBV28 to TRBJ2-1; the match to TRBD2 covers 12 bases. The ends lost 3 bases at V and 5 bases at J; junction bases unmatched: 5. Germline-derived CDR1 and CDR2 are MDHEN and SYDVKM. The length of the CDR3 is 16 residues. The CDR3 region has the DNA TGTGCCAGCAGTTTGGGGACTAGCGGGCTTCACAATGAGCAGTTCTTC. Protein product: CASSLGTSGLHNEQFF.

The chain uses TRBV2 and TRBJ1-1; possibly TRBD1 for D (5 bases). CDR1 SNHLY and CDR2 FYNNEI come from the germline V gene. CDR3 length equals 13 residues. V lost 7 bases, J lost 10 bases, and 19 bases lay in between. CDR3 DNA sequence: TGTGCCAGCATTGTCCGGGCCGCGGGGGGAGCTTTCTTT. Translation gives CASIVRAAGGAFF.

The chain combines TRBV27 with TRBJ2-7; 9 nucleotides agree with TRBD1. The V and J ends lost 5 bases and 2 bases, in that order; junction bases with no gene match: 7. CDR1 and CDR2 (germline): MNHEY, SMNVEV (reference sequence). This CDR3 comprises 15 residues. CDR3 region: CASSRGTGHPYEQYF. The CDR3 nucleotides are TGTGCCAGCAGTCGTGGGACAGGGCATCCCTACGAGCAGTACTTC.

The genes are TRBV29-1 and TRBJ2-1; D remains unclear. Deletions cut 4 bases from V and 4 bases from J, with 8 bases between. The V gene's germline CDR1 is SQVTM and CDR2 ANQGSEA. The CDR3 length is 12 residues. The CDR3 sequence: CSVAPNYNEQFF. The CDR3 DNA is TGCAGCGTTGCCCCTAATTACAATGAGCAGTTCTTC.

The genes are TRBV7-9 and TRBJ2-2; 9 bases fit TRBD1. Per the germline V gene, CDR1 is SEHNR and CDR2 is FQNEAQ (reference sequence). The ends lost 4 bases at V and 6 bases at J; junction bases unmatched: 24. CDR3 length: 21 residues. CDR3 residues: CASSSTLSVPLGTGMAGELFF. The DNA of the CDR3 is TGTGCCAGCAGCTCCACCCTTAGTGTTCCCCTGGGGACAGGGATGGCCGGGGAGCTGTTTTTT.

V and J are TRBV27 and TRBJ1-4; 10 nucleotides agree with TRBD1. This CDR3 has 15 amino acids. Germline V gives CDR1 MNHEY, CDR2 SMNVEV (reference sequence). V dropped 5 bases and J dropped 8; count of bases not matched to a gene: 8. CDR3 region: CASSPTGGDREKLFF. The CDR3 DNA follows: TGTGCCAGCAGTCCGACAGGGGGCGATAGGGAAAAACTGTTTTTT.

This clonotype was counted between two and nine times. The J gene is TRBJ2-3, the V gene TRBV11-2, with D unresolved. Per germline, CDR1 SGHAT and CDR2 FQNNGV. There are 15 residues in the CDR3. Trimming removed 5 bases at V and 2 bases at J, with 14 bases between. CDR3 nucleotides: TGTGCCAGCAGCACACCGGGCCTATCCACAGATACGCAGTATTTT. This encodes CASSTPGLSTDTQYF.

In nucleotides, the CDR3 is TGTGCCACCAGCCGGGGGGCCTACAATGAGCAGTTCTTC. It specifies CATSRGAYNEQFF. The chain employs TRBV24-1 and TRBJ2-1; 7 bases map to TRBD2. The CDR3 sequence is 13 residues long. Germline-derived CDR1 and CDR2 are KGHDR and SFDVKD. The junction had 1 base not matched to a gene; V was cut back by 7 bases and J by 2 bases.

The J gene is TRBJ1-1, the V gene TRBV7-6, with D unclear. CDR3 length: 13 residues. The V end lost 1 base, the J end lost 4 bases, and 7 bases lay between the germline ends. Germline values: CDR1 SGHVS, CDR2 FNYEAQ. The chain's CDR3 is CASSLVGSTEAFF. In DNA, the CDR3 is TGTGCCAGCAGCTTAGTGGGTAGCACTGAAGCTTTCTTT.

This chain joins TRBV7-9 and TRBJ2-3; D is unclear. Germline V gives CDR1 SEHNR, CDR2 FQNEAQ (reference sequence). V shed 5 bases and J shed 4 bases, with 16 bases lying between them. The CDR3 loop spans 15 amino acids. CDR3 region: CASSPVEGDADTQYF. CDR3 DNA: TGTGCCAGCAGCCCGGTGGAAGGAGACGCAGATACGCAGTATTTT.

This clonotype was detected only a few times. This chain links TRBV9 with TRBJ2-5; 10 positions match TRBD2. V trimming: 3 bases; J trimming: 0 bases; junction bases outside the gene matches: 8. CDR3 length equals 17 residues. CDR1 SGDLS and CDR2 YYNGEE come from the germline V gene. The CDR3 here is CASSDPLAGGYQETQYF. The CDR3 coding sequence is TGTGCCAGCAGCGATCCCTTAGCGGGGGGATACCAAGAGACCCAGTACTTC.

CDR3 loop: CATSRVRDRGRSDYGYTF. The CDR3 bases are TGTGCCACCAGCAGAGTCCGGGACAGGGGGCGATCCGACTATGGCTACACCTTC. The J gene is TRBJ1-2, the V gene TRBV15; 12 bases are shared with TRBD1. This CDR3 is 18 amino acids long. Germline V gives CDR1 LNHNV, CDR2 YYDKDF (reference sequence). Trimming removed 1 base from V and 3 bases from J; junction bases left unmatched: 9.

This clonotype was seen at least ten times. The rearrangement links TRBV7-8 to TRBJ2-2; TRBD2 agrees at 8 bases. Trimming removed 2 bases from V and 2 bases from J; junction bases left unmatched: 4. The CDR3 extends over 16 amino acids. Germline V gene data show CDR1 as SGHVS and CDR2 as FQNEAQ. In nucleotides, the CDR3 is TGTGCCAGCAGCTTACCTAGCGGGCACAACACCGGGGAGCTGTTTTTT. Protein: CASSLPSGHNTGELFF.

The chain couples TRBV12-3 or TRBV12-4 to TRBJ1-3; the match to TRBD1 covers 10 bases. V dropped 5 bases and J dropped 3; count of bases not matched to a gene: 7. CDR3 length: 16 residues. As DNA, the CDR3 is TGTGCCAGCAGTCCCCAGACAGGGGGCTTTGGAAACACCATATATTTT. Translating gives CASSPQTGGFGNTIYF.

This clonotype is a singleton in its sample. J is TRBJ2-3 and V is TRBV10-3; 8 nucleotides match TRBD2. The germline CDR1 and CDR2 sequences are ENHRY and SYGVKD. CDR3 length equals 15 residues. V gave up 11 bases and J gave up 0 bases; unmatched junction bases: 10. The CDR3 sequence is CAVQTTSESTDTQYF. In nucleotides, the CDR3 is TGTGCCGTCCAAACGACTAGCGAGAGCACAGATACGCAGTATTTT.

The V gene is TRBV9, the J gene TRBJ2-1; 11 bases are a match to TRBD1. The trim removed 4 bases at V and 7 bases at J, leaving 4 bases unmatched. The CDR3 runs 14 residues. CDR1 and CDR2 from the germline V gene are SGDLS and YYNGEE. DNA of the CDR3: TGTGCCAGCAGCTCGTGGGACAGGGGGAATGAGCAGTTCTTC. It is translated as CASSSWDRGNEQFF.

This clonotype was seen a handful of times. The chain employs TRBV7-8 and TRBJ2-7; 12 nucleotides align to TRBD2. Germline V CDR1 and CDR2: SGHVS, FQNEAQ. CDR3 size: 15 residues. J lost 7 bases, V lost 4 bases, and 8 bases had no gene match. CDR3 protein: CASSSSSGRAREQYF. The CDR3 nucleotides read TGTGCCAGCAGCTCCTCTAGCGGGAGGGCCAGGGAGCAGTACTTC.

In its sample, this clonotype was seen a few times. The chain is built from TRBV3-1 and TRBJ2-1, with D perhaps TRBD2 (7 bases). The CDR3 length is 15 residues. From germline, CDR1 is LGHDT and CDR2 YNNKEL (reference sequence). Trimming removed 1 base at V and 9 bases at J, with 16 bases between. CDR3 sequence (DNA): TGTGCCAGCAGCCAAGTTGTGGGGGGGGCCGGTGAGCAGTTCTTC. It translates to CASSQVVGGAGEQFF.

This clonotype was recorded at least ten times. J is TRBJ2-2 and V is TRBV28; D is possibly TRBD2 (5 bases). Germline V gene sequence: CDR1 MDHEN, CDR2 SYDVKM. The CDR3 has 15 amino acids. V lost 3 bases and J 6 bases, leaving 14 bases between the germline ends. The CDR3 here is CASSLRASNAGELFF. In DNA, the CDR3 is TGTGCCAGCAGTTTGCGGGCTAGCAATGCCGGGGAGCTGTTTTTT.

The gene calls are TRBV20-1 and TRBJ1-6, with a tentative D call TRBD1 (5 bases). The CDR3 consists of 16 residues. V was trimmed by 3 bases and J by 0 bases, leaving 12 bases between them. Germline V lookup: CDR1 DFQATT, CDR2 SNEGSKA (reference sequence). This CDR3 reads CSASLRQSSYNSPLHF. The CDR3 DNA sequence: TGCAGTGCTAGTCTTAGACAGAGCTCCTATAATTCACCCCTCCACTTT.

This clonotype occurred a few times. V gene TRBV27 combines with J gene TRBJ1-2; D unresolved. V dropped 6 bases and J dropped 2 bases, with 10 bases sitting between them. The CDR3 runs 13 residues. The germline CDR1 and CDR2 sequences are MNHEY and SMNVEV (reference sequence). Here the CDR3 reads CASRTGPNYGYTF. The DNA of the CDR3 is TGTGCCAGCAGAACCGGGCCGAACTATGGCTACACCTTC.